This T cell receptor beta chain was observed in a study of CD8+ T cells in alopecia areata. Study information: Patients in the treated group were given tofacitinib by mouth, 5 to 10 mg twice a day.

There are 15 residues in the CDR3. The V gene lost 4 bases and the J gene lost 4 bases, with 11 bases spanning the gap. Germline values: CDR1 SGHTA, CDR2 FQGTGA. Regarding treatment: oral pan-JAK inhibitor, 5-10 mg twice daily. Punch biopsies of lesional scalp, plus peripheral blood, were taken from alopecia areata patients. A remark on this clone: Its specificity is not known.

RNA, once extracted, was reverse transcribed into cDNA for use as the sequencing template. Clones were sequenced by immunoSEQ multiplex PCR, and TCRdb holds only the in-frame ones, with some missing. Of more than 200,000 clones detected, roughly 40% appear once; the ten largest clones hold 2% to 3%. Whole-study findings and limits: Patients shared TCRs less clearly than mice did, possibly owing to HLA. Throughout tofacitinib, many expanded lesional clones continued to persist in scalp and blood.

The receptor was derived from a human donor with alopecia areata. This chain connects TRBV7-3 to TRBJ2-6, with D possibly matching TRBD1 (5 bases). The sequenced sample was CD4+ T cells sorted from blood, obtained at roughly week 36, from a patient treated with tofacitinib. The CDR3 nucleotides are TGTGCCAGCAGCTATGGTGGGGCAGGGGCCAACGTCCTGACTTTC. As protein: CASSYGGAGANVLTF. Full variable domain (remainder filled in from reference TRBV7-3 and TRBJ2-6): GAGVSQTPSNKVTEKGKYVELRCDPISGHTALYWYRQSLGQGPEFLIYFQGTGAADDSGLPNDRFFAVRPEGSVSTLKIQRTERGDSAVYLCASSYGGAGANVLTFGAGSRLTVL.